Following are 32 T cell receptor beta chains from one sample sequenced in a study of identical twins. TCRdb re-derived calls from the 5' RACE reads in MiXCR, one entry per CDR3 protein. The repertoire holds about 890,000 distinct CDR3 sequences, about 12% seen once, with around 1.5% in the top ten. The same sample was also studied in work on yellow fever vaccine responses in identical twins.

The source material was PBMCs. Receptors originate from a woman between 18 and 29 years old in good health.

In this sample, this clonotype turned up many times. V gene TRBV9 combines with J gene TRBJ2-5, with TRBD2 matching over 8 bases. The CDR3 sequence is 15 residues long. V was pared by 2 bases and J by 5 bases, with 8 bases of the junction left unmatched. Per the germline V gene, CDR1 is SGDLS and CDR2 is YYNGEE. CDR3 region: CASSVQSGRSETQYF. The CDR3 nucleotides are TGTGCCAGCAGCGTTCAGAGCGGGAGAAGTGAGACCCAGTACTTC.

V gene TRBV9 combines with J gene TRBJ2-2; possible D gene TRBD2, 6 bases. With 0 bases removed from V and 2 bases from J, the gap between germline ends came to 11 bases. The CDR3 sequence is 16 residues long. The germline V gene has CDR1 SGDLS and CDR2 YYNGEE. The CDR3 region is CASSVGGGTNTGELFF. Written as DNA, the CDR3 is TGTGCCAGCAGCGTAGGTGGGGGGACCAACACCGGGGAGCTGTTTTTT.

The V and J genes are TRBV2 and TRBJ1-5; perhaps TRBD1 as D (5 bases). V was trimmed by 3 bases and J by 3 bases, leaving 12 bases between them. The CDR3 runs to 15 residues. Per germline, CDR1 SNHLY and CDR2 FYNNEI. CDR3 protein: CASSETETFNQPQHF. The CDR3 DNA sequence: TGTGCCAGCAGTGAGACAGAAACCTTCAATCAGCCCCAGCATTTT. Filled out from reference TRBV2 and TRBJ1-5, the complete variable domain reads EPEVTQTPSHQVTQMGQEVILRCVPISNHLYFYWYRQILGQKVEFLVSFYNNEISEKSEIFDDQFSVERPDGSNFTLKIRSTKLEDSAMYFCASSETETFNQPQHFGDGTRLSIL.

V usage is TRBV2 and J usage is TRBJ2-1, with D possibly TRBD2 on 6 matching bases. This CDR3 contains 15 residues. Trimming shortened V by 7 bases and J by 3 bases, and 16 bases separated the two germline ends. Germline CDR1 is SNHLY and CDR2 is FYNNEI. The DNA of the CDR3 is TGTGCCAGCACGGGCGGTGGTAGCGGCTACAATGAGCAGTTCTTC. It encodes CASTGGGSGYNEQFF.

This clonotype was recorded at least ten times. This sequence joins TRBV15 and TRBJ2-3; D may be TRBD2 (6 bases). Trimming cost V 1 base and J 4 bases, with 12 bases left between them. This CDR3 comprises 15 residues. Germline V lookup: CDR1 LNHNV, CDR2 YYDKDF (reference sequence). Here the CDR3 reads CATSRGGRRADTQYF. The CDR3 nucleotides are TGTGCCACCAGCAGAGGAGGACGGAGGGCAGATACGCAGTATTTT. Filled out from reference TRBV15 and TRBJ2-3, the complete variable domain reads DAMVIQNPRYQVTQFGKPVTLSCSQTLNHNVMYWYQQKSSQAPKLLFHYYDKDFNNEADTPDNFQSRRPNTSFCFLDIRSPGLGDTAMYLCATSRGGRRADTQYFGPGTRLTVL.

CDR3 sequence reads: CASSRDRVAGETQYF. The DNA for the CDR3 is TGTGCCAGCAGCCGGGACAGGGTGGCGGGAGAGACCCAGTACTTC. J is TRBJ2-5 and V is TRBV7-9; 9 nucleotides align to TRBD1. This CDR3 has 15 residues. Germline V gives CDR1 SEHNR, CDR2 FQNEAQ (reference sequence). J was trimmed by 4 bases and V by 5 bases; bases with no gene match: 8. The full variable domain, with the rest looked up from reference TRBV7-9 and TRBJ2-5, is DTGVSQNPRHKITKRGQNVTFRCDPISEHNRLYWYRQTLGQGPEFLTYFQNEAQLEKSRLLSDRFSAERPKGSFSTLEIQRTEQGDSAMYLCASSRDRVAGETQYFGPGTRLLVL.

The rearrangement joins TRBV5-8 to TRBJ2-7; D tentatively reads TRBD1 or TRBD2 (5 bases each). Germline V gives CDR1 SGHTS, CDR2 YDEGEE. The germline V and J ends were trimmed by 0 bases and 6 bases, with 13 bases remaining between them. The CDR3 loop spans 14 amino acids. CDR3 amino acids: CASSLATRGAEQYV. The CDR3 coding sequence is TGTGCCAGCAGCTTGGCAACCCGGGGCGCCGAGCAGTACGTC.

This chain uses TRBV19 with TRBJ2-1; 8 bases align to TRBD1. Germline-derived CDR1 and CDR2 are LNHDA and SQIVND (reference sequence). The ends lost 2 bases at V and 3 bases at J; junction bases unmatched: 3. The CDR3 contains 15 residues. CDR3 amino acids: CASSISTGGYNEQFF. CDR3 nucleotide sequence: TGTGCCAGTAGTATATCAACAGGGGGCTACAATGAGCAGTTCTTC.

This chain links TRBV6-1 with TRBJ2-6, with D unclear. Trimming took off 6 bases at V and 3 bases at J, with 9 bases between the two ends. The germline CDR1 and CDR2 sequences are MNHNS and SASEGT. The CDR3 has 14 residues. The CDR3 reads CASSPAFGANVLTF. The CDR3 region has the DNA TGTGCCAGCAGCCCCGCGTTTGGGGCCAACGTCCTGACTTTC.

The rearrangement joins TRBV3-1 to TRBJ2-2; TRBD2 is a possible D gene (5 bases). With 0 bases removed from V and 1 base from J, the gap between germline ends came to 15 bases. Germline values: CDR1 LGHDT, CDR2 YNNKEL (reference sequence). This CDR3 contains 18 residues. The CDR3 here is CASSQDSLSGWNTGELFF. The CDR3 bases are TGTGCCAGCAGCCAAGATAGTTTGAGCGGTTGGAACACCGGGGAGCTGTTTTTT.

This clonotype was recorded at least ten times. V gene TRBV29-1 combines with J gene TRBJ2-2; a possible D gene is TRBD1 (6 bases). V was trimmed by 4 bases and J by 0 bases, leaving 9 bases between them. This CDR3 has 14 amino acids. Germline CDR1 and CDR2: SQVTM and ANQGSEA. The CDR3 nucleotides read TGCAGCGTTGGCTCAGGGGCGAACACCGGGGAGCTGTTTTTT. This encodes CSVGSGANTGELFF.

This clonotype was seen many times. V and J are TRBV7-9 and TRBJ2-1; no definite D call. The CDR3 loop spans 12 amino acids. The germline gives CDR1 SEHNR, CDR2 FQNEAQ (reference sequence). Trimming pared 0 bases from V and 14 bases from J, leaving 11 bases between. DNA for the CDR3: TGTGCCAGCAGCTTAGCGGATAGGGTGAAGTTCTTC. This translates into CASSLADRVKFF.

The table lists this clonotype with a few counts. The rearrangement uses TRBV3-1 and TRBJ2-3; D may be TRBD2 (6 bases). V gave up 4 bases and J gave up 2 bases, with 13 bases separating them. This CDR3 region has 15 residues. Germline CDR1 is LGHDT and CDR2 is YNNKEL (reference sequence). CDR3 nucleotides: TGTGCCAGCAGCCCGCTAGCGAGTTCCACAGATACGCAGTATTTT. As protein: CASSPLASSTDTQYF.

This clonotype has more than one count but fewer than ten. In nucleotides, the CDR3 is TGCAGCGTCAAGATCCCAGAAATATACGAGCAGTACTTC. Its protein is CSVKIPEIYEQYF. V usage is TRBV29-1 and J usage is TRBJ2-7; D is unresolved. This CDR3 contains 13 residues. V lost 6 bases to trimming and J lost 4 bases, with 16 bases between them. Germline-derived CDR1 and CDR2 are SQVTM and ANQGSEA.

CDR3: CASFSPSGSTDTQYF. In nucleotides, the CDR3 is TGTGCCAGCTTCTCCCCCTCCGGTAGCACAGATACGCAGTATTTT. The V gene is TRBV28, the J gene TRBJ2-3; no definite D call. Germline lookup yields CDR1 MDHEN and CDR2 SYDVKM. The CDR3 is 15 residues long. The V and J ends lost 8 bases and 0 bases respectively, with 15 bases between them.

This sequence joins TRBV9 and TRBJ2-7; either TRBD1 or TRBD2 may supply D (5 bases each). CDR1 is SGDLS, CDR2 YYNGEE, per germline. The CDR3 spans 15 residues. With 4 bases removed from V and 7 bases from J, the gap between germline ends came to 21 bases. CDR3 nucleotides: TGTGCCAGCAGCCCCCGGGACCCCACGCCGGGGGAGCAGTACTTC. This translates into CASSPRDPTPGEQYF.

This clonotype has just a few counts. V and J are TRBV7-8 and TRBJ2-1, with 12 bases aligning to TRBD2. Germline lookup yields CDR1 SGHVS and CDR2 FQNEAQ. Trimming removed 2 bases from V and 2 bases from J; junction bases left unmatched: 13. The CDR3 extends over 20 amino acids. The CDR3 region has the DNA TGTGCCAGCAGCTTATTTGGGAGGACTAGCGGGAACACTCCCTACAATGAGCAGTTCTTC. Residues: CASSLFGRTSGNTPYNEQFF.

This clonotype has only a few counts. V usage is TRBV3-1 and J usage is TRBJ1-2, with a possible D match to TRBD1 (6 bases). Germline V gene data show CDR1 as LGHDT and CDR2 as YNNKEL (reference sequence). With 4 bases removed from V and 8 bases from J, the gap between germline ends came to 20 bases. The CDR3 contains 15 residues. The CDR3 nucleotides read TGTGCCAGCAGCCGCAACTCCGGGACCAGGGGCGGCTACACCTTC. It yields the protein CASSRNSGTRGGYTF.

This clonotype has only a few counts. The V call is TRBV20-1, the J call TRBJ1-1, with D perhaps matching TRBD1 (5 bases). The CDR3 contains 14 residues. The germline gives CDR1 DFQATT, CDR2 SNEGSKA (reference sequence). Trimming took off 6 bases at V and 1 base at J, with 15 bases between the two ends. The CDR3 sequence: CSAPGSGGNTEAFF. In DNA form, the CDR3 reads TGCAGTGCCCCGGGGAGTGGGGGGAACACTGAAGCTTTCTTT.

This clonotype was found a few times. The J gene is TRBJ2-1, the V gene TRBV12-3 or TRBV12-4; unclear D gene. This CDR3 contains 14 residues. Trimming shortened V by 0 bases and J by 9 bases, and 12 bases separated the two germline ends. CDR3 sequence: CASSLATSEIEQFF. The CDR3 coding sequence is TGTGCCAGCAGTTTAGCTACCTCTGAGATTGAGCAGTTCTTC.

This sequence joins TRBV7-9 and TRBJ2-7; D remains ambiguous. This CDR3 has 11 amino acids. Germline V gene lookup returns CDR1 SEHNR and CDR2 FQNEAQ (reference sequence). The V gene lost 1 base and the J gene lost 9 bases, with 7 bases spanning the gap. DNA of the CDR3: TGTGCCAGCAGCTTAGGCGGTTCGCAGTACTTC. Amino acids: CASSLGGSQYF.

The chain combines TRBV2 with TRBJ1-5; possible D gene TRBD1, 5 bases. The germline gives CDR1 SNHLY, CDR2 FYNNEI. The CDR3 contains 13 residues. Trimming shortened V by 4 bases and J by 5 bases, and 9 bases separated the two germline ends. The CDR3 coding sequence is TGTGCCAGCAGTGCCTTCAGGGATCAGCCCCAGCATTTT. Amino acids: CASSAFRDQPQHF.

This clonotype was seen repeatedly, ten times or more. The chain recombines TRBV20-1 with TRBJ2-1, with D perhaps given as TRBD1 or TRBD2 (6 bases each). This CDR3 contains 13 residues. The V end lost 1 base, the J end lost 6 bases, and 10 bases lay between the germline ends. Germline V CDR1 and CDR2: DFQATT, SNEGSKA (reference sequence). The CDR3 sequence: CSARGLGGNEQFF. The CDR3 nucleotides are TGCAGTGCTAGAGGACTAGGGGGCAATGAGCAGTTCTTC.

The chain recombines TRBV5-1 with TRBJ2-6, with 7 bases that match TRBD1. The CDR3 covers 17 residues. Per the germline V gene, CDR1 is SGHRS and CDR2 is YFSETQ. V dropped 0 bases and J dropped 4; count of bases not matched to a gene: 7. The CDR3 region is CASSLGQGWSGANVLTF. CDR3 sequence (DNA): TGCGCCAGCAGCTTGGGACAGGGCTGGTCGGGGGCCAACGTCCTGACTTTC.

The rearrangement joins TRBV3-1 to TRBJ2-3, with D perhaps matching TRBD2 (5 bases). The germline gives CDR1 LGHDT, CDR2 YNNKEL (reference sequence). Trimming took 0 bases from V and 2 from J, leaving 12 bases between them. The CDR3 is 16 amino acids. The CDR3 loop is CASSQELSGPTDTQYF. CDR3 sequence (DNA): TGTGCCAGCAGCCAAGAGTTGAGCGGCCCCACAGATACGCAGTATTTT.

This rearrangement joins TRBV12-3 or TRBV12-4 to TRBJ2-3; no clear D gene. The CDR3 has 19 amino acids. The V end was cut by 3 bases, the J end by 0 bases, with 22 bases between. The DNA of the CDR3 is TGTGCCAGCAGTTTGAGAGGAGCCCTATCCGTTTCTAGCACAGATACGCAGTATTTT. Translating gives CASSLRGALSVSSTDTQYF.

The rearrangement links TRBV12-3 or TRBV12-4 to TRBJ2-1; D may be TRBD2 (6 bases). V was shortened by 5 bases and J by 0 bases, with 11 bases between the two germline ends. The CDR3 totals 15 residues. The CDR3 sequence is CASSASAGSYNEQFF. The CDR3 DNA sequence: TGTGCCAGCAGTGCTAGCGCCGGCTCCTACAATGAGCAGTTCTTC.

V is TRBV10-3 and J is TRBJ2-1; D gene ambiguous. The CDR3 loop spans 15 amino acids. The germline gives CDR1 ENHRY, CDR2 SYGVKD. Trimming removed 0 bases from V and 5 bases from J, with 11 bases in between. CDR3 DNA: TGTGCCATCAGTGAGTCGAAGTTGGAGAACAATGAGCAGTTCTTC. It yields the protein CAISESKLENNEQFF.

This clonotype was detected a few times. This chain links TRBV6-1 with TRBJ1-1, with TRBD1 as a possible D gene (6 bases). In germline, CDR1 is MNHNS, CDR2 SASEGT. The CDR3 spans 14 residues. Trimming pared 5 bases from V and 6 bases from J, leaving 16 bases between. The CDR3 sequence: CASSRHRDWAEAFF. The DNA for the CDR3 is TGTGCCAGCAGTCGTCACAGGGACTGGGCTGAAGCTTTCTTT.

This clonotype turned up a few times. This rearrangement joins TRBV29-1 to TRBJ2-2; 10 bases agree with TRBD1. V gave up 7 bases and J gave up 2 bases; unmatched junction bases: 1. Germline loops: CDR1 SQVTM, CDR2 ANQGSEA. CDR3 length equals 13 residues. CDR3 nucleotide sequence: TGCAGCGGACAGGGGGCAAACACCGGGGAGCTGTTTTTT. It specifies CSGQGANTGELFF.

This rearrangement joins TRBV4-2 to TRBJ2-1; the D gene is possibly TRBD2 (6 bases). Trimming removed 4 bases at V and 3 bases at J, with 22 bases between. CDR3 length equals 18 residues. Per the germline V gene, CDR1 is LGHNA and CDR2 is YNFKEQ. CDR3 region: CASSPIPTAGEYYNEQFF. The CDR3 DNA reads TGTGCCAGCAGCCCGATCCCGACAGCGGGCGAATACTACAATGAGCAGTTCTTC.

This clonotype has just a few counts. CDR3 loop: CASSSHDRYQETQYF. The CDR3 bases are TGCGCCAGCAGCTCCCATGACAGATACCAAGAGACCCAGTACTTC. The J gene is TRBJ2-5, the V gene TRBV5-1; D perhaps matches TRBD1 (5 bases). The V gene lost 3 bases and the J gene lost 0 bases, with 12 bases spanning the gap. Germline V lookup: CDR1 SGHRS, CDR2 YFSETQ. CDR3 size: 15 residues.